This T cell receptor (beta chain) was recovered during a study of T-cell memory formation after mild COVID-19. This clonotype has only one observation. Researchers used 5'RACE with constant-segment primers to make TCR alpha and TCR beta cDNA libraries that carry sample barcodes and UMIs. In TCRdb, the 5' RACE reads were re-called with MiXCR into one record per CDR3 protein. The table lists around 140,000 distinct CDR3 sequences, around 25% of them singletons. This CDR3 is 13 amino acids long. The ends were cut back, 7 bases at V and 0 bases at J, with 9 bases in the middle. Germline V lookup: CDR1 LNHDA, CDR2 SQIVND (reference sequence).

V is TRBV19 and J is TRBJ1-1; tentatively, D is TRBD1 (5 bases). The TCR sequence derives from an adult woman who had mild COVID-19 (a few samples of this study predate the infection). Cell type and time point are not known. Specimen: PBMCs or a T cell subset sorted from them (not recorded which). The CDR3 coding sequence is TGTGCCAGTATGAGAGGGGTGAACACTGAAGCTTTCTTT. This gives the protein CASMRGVNTEAFF. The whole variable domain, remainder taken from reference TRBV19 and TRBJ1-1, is DGGITQSPKYLFRKEGQNVTLSCEQNLNHDAMYWYRQDPGQGLRLIYYSQIVNDFQKGDIAEGYSVSREKKESFPLTVTSAQKNPTAFYLCASMRGVNTEAFFGQGTRLTVV.